One sample yielded the 13 T cell receptor beta chains listed below, sequenced in a study of shared clonotypes between healthy human individuals. The table came from immunoSEQ multiplex PCR; TCRdb's copy has only in-frame clones and leaves some out. The sample records over 400,000 clones, roughly 80% being singletons. Sequenced: PBMCs. The receptor set was obtained from a woman aged 40 to 49 in good health. Some clones in this sample may be carry-over from other donors' samples.

For this clone: A single base separates this from a much larger clone, so it may be a read error. The same CDR3 arises from other DNA sequences in this sample as well. This chain links TRBV30 with TRBJ2-3, with D unclear. Looked up from germline, CDR1 is GTSNPN and CDR2 is SVGIG (reference sequence). Trimming cost V 1 base and J 6 bases, with 8 bases left between them. The CDR3 totals 12 residues. The CDR3 coding sequence is TGTGCCTGGAGTGCCACGACGGATACGCAGTATTTT. Protein product: CAWSATTDTQYF.

V and J are TRBV6-5 and TRBJ2-1; 7 bases are shared with TRBD1. Per germline, CDR1 MNHEY and CDR2 SVGAGI. V dropped 0 bases and J dropped 5; count of bases not matched to a gene: 1. The CDR3 contains 14 residues. The chain's CDR3 is CASSYSGQNNEQFF. For the CDR3, the DNA is TGTGCCAGCAGTTACTCGGGACAGAACAATGAGCAGTTCTTC.

V usage is TRBV27 and J usage is TRBJ2-2; TRBD2 is a possible D gene (6 bases). Trimming took off 5 bases at V and 0 bases at J, with 13 bases between the two ends. CDR3 length: 16 amino acids. CDR1 MNHEY and CDR2 SMNVEV come from the germline V gene (reference sequence). The CDR3 region is CASSPSGEPNTGELFF. In DNA form, the CDR3 reads TGTGCCAGCAGTCCGTCGGGAGAACCGAACACCGGGGAGCTGTTTTTT.

This rearrangement joins TRBV6-1 to TRBJ2-1; D ambiguous. V lost 0 bases and J 5 bases, leaving 5 bases between the germline ends. In germline, CDR1 is MNHNS, CDR2 SASEGT. The CDR3 extends over 13 amino acids. The CDR3 sequence is CASSEARHNEQFF. CDR3 in DNA: TGTGCCAGCAGTGAAGCCCGCCACAATGAGCAGTTCTTC.

J is TRBJ2-5 and V is TRBV12-2; the table's D call TRBD1 went unverified against the DNA. TRBV12-2 is a pseudogene. The CDR3 length is 19 residues. The CDR3 loop reads CASRLDDRGPLEAKETQYF. CDR3 coding DNA: TGTGCAAGTCGCTTGGACGACAGGGGTCCCCTCGAAGCCAAGGAGACCCAGTACTTC.

The chain links TRBV7-9 to TRBJ2-1, with 16 nucleotides matching TRBD2. The V segment lost 5 bases and the J segment 2 bases; nucleotides outside the gene matches: 9. The CDR3 totals 19 residues. Germline V gene data show CDR1 as SEHNR and CDR2 as FQNEAQ (reference sequence). CDR3 amino acids: CASSPGGGLAGGPYNEQFF. DNA for the CDR3: TGTGCCAGCAGCCCCGGCGGGGGACTAGCGGGAGGGCCCTACAATGAGCAGTTCTTC. Complete variable domain (other parts from reference TRBV7-9 and TRBJ2-1): DTGVSQNPRHKITKRGQNVTFRCDPISEHNRLYWYRQTLGQGPEFLTYFQNEAQLEKSRLLSDRFSAERPKGSFSTLEIQRTEQGDSAMYLCASSPGGGLAGGPYNEQFFGPGTRLTVL.

This rearrangement joins TRBV4-2 to TRBJ2-7; D is ambiguous. Germline V lookup: CDR1 LGHNA, CDR2 YNFKEQ. This CDR3 is 14 amino acids long. Trimming took off 0 bases at V and 6 bases at J, with 12 bases between the two ends. This CDR3 reads CASSQDIGLREQYF. Written as DNA, the CDR3 is TGTGCCAGCAGCCAAGATATAGGGTTGCGCGAGCAGTACTTC.

The chain employs TRBV5-4 and TRBJ1-1; D may be TRBD1 (6 bases). With 3 bases removed from V and 3 bases from J, the gap between germline ends came to 15 bases. The CDR3 consists of 15 residues. Germline lookup yields CDR1 SGHNT and CDR2 YYREEE (reference sequence). CDR3 in amino acids: CASSSGGRGDTEAFF. The CDR3 DNA follows: TGTGCCAGCAGCTCTGGGGGCAGGGGCGACACTGAAGCTTTCTTT.

The gene calls are TRBV6-4 and TRBJ2-3; 9 bases line up with TRBD2. V lost 8 bases, J lost 0 bases, and 0 bases stayed unmatched. The germline CDR1 and CDR2 sequences are MRHNA and SNTAGT. The CDR3 sequence is 13 residues long. The chain's CDR3 is CASGTSSTDTQYF. CDR3 bases: TGTGCCAGCGGGACTAGCAGCACAGATACGCAGTATTTT.

The chain joins TRBV19 to TRBJ2-7, with TRBD1 matching 8 bases. J gave up 5 bases and V 3 bases, and 9 bases lay outside the gene matches. Germline CDR1 and CDR2: LNHDA and SQIVND (reference sequence). This CDR3 is built from 15 residues. The CDR3 here is CASSIEQGAGHEQYF. As DNA, the CDR3 is TGTGCCAGTAGTATTGAGCAGGGGGCTGGTCACGAGCAGTACTTC.

This clone showed up just once. V usage is TRBV25-1 and J usage is TRBJ2-1; TRBD2 aligns across 7 bases. The junction had 5 bases not matched to a gene; V was cut back by 4 bases and J by 5 bases. CDR1 and CDR2 from the germline V gene are MGHDK and SYGVNS. This CDR3 contains 14 residues. The CDR3 DNA is TGTGCCAGCAGTGGGGGGGGAAGGGACAATGAGCAGTTCTTC. Translating it yields CASSGGGRDNEQFF.

This clone was seen a handful of times. The chain links TRBV11-2 to TRBJ2-2; maybe TRBD1 (6 bases). Looked up from germline, CDR1 is SGHAT and CDR2 is FQNNGV. This CDR3 contains 15 residues. V gave up 3 bases and J gave up 3 bases, with 11 bases separating them. CDR3 DNA sequence: TGTGCCAGCAGCTTCGCCCGGACAGACACCGGGGAGCTGTTTTTT. It specifies CASSFARTDTGELFF. The variable domain in full, with the rest retrieved from reference TRBV11-2 and TRBJ2-2, is EAGVAQSPRYKIIEKRQSVAFWCNPISGHATLYWYQQILGQGPKLLIQFQNNGVVDDSQLPKDRFSAERLKGVDSTLKIQPAKLEDSAVYLCASSFARTDTGELFFGEGSRLTVL.

The chain is built from TRBV11-3 and TRBJ1-2; TRBD1 might be the D (6 bases). V dropped 4 bases and J dropped 8 bases, with 14 bases sitting between them. The CDR3 runs to 13 residues. In germline, CDR1 is SGHNT, CDR2 YENEEA. CDR3 nucleotide sequence: TGTGCCAGCAGCTCTACCGACCAGGGGGGCTACACCTTC. It codes for CASSSTDQGGYTF.